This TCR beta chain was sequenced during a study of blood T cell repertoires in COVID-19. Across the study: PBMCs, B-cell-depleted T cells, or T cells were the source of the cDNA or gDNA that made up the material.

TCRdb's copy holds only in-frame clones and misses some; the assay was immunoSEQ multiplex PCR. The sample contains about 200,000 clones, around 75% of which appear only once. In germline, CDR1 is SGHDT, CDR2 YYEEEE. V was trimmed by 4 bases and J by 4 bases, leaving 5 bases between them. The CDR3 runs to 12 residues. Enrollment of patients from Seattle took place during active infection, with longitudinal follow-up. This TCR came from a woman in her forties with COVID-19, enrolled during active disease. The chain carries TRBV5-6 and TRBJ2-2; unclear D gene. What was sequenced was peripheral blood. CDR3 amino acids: CASSLTTGELFF. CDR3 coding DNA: TGTGCCAGCAGCCTAACCACCGGGGAGCTGTTTTTT.